What follows are 2 T cell receptor beta chains derived from one specimen sequenced in a study of blood T cell dynamics during melanoma immunotherapy. Measured with immunoSEQ multiplex PCR; TCRdb has only the in-frame clones, and not every one. This sample carries fewer than 4,500 clones, about 85% of them seen once, and the ten largest clones take 11% to 15%. Time point: pre-treatment baseline. The material was blood, obtained from a patient treated with checkpoint blockade. All receptors derive from a human donor with melanoma.

The CDR3 DNA reads TGTGCCAGCACCCCGGGGTTAAGCCCCTACGAGCAGTACTTC. Protein sequence: CASTPGLSPYEQYF. This chain joins TRBV28 and TRBJ2-7, with a possible D match to TRBD2 (5 bases). This CDR3 spans 14 amino acids. Trimming took off 7 bases at V and 2 bases at J, with 15 bases between the two ends. In germline, CDR1 is MDHEN, CDR2 SYDVKM.

This clone has a handful of counts. The chain recombines TRBV29-1 with TRBJ2-2; D is ambiguous. The ends were cut back, 6 bases at V and 8 bases at J, with 16 bases in the middle. This CDR3 has 13 residues. CDR1 and CDR2 (germline): SQVTM, ANQGSEA. The CDR3 sequence is CSVFGPLGGELFF. The CDR3 DNA reads as TGCAGCGTCTTCGGTCCTCTCGGGGGGGAGCTGTTTTTT.